The rows below give T cell receptor beta chains drawn from one sample of a study of read filtering for tumor transcriptome and immune sequencing. TCRdb reanalysed the reads using MiXCR and keeps one entry per CDR3 protein. This sample yields about 39,000 distinct CDR3 sequences, of which more than 13% are seen a single time; less than 7% belongs to the top ten. Sequencing used a population of CD138-negative cells sorted from bone marrow. Every receptor here comes from a donor over 35 with multiple myeloma. The CDR3 runs from the conserved cysteine through the conserved F or W. Each record gives: V gene, J gene, clone size, D gene, CDR3 protein, CDR3 DNA. The D gene is left open where the match is weak. Some rows mark clone size as missing; the rest say once, few, many or name a class of expanded clone.

TRBV11-3,TRBJ2-1,many,TRBD2,CASTSGSGNEQFF,TGTGCTAGTACTAGCGGGAGTGGCAATGAGCAGTTCTTC
TRBV7-3,TRBJ2-3,many,NA,CASSLTGGVSADTQYF,TGTGCCAGCAGCTTAACAGGGGGGGTTAGCGCAGATACGCAGTATTTT
TRBV6-2/TRBV6-3,TRBJ1-2,many,NA,CASSFRRSDRQYRHGYTF,TGTGCCAGCAGTTTCCGACGTTCCGACCGCCAATATCGGCATGGCTACACCTTC
TRBV2,TRBJ2-2,few,NA,CASSEQHTGELFF,TGTGCCAGCAGTGAACAACACACCGGGGAGCTGTTTTTT
TRBV12-3/TRBV12-4,TRBJ2-2,many,TRBD1,CASSPNRGSGELFF,TGTGCCAGCAGTCCGAACAGGGGGTCCGGGGAGCTGTTTTTT
TRBV2,TRBJ2-5,many,NA,CASSVAVEETQYF,TGTGCCAGCAGTGTAGCGGTAGAAGAGACCCAGTACTTC
TRBV5-1,TRBJ1-6,many,TRBD1,CASSLGETGASPLHF,TGCGCCAGCAGCTTGGGGGAAACAGGGGCCTCACCCCTCCACTTT
TRBV3-1,TRBJ2-1,many,TRBD2,CASSQVVLAGAVNEQFF,TGTGCCAGCAGCCAAGTCGTACTAGCGGGAGCCGTCAATGAGCAGTTCTTC
TRBV19,TRBJ2-2,many,TRBD1,CASSGTGYTGELFF,TGTGCCAGTAGTGGGACAGGGTACACCGGGGAGCTGTTTTTT
TRBV7-3,TRBJ2-3,few,NA,CASSYDPAGTQYF,TGTGCCAGCAGCTACGATCCGGCGGGGACGCAGTATTTT
TRBV19,TRBJ1-5,many,NA,CASSINRERQPQHF,TGTGCCAGTAGTATTAACAGGGAGCGGCAGCCCCAGCATTTT
TRBV11-2,TRBJ2-6,many,NA,CASSLGRSGANVLTF,TGTGCCAGCAGCTTAGGGAGATCTGGGGCCAACGTCCTGACTTTC
TRBV25-1,TRBJ2-3,many,NA,CASSEYRARRTDTQYF,TGTGCCAGCAGTGAGTACAGGGCGAGACGCACAGATACGCAGTATTTT
TRBV18,TRBJ1-6,many,TRBD1,CASSPPLTGASPLHF,TGTGCCAGCTCACCACCGTTGACAGGGGCTTCACCCCTCCACTTT
TRBV5-1,TRBJ1-1,many,NA,CASSLDPELNTEAFF,TGCGCCAGCAGCTTGGATCCAGAGTTGAACACTGAAGCTTTCTTT
TRBV18,TRBJ1-1,NA,NA,CTSSPGVDKNAEAFF,TGTACCAGCTCACCAGGGGTTGACAAGAACGCTGAGGCTTTCTTT
TRBV5-1,TRBJ1-4,NA,TRBD1,CASSEAGGNEKLFF,TGCGCCAGCAGCGAGGCAGGGGGCAACGAAAAACTGTTTTTT
TRBV5-1,TRBJ2-2,NA,TRBD1,CASSPGQGDTGELFF,TGTGCCAGCAGCCCGGGACAGGGAGACACCGGGGAGCTGTTTTTT
TRBV29-1,TRBJ1-1,NA,TRBD1,CSVGDRGLNTEAFF,TGCAGCGTTGGGGACAGGGGGTTAAACACTGAAGCTTTCTTT
TRBV12-3/TRBV12-4,TRBJ2-3,many,NA,CASSFLLTADTQYF,TGTGCCAGCAGTTTTCTATTGACAGCAGATACGCAGTATTTT
TRBV30,TRBJ2-3,many,NA,CAWSGGATQYF,TGTGCCTGGAGTGGCGGGGCGACGCAGTATTTT
TRBV14,TRBJ2-1,NA,TRBD2,CASSLTSGVSYNEQFF,TGTGCCAGCAGCCTGACTAGCGGCGTTTCCTACAATGAGCAGTTCTTC
TRBV29-1,TRBJ2-1,few,TRBD2,CSVGWGRGEQFF,TGCAGCGTGGGTTGGGGGAGGGGTGAGCAGTTCTTC
TRBV6-6,TRBJ1-4,many,NA,CASRQGSGEKLFF,TGTGCCAGCAGACAGGGATCAGGTGAAAAACTGTTTTTT
TRBV29-1,TRBJ2-1,NA,NA,CSVGWLDNEQFF,TGCAGCGTTGGGTGGCTAGATAATGAGCAGTTCTTC